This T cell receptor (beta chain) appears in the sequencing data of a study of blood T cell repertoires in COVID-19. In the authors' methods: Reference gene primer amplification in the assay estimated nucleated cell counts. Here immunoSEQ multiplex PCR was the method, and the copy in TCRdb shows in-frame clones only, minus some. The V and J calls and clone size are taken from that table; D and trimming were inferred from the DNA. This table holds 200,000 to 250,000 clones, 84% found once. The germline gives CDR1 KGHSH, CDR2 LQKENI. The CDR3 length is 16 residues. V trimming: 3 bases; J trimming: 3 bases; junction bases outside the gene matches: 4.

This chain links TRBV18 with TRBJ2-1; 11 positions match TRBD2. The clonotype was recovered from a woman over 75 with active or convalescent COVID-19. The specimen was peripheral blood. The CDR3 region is CASSPELAGVYNEQFF. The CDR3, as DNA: TGTGCCAGCTCACCGGAACTAGCGGGAGTCTACAATGAGCAGTTCTTC.